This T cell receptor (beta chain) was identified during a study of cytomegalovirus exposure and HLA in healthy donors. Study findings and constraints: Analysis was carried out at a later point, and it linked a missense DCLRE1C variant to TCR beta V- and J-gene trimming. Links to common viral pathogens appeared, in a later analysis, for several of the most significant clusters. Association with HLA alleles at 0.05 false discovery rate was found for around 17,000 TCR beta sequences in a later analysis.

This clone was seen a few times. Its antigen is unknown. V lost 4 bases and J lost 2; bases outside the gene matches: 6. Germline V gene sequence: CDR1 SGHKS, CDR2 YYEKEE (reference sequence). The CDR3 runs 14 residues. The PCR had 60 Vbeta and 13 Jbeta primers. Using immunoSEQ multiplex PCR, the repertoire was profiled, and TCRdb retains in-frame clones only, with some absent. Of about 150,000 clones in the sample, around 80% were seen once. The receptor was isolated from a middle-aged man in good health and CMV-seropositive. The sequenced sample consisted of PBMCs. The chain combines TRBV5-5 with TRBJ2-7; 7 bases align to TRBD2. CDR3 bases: TGTGCCAGCAGCCGGGGACGGGAGGCCTACGAGCAGTACTTC. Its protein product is CASSRGREAYEQYF.